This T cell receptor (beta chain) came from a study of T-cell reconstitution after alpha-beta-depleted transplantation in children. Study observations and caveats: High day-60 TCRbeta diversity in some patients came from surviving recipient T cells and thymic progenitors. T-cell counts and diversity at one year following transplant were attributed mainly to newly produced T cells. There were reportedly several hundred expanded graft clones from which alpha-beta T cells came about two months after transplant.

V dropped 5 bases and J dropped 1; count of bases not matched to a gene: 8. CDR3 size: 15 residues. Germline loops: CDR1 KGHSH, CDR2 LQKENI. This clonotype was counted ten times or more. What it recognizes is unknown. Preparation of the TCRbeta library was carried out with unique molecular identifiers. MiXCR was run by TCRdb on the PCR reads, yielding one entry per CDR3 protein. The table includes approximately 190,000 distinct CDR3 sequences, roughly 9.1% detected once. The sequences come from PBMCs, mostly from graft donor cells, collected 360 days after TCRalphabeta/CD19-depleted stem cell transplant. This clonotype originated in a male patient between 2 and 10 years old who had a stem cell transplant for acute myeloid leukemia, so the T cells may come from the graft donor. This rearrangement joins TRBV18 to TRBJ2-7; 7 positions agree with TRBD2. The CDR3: CASSLSGVVSYEQYF. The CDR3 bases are TGTGCCAGCTCATTAAGCGGGGTTGTATCCTACGAGCAGTACTTC.